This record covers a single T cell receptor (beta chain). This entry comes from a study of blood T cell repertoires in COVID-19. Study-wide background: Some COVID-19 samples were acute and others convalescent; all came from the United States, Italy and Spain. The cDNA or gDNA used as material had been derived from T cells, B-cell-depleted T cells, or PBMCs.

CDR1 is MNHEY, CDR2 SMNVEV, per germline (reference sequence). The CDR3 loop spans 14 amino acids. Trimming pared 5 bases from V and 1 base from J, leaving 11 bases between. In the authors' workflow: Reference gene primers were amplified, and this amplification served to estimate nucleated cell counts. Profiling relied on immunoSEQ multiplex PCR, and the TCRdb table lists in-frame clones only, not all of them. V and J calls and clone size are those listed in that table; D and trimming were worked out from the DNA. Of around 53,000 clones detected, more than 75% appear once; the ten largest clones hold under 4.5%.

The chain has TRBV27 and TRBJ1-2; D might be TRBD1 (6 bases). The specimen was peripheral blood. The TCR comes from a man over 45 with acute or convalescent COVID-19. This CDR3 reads CASSPQGFNYGYTF. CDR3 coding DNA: TGTGCCAGCAGTCCACAGGGATTTAACTATGGCTACACCTTC.